This T cell receptor beta chain was obtained from a study of cytomegalovirus exposure and HLA in healthy donors. General study results and limits: Most TCR beta V segments were productive about 90% or about 30% of the time in an earlier analysis. The study recorded 160 or so TCR beta chains that were cytomegalovirus-associated. The study found most TCR sequences rare, yet found some public TCRs in many donors.

V dropped 0 bases and J dropped 11 bases, with 20 bases sitting between them. Germline CDR1 and CDR2: SGHRS and YFSETQ. This CDR3 comprises 15 residues. The PCR used 60 Vbeta and 13 Jbeta primers. Assay used: immunoSEQ multiplex PCR; TCRdb lists only in-frame clones, some missing. The sample totals roughly 100,000 clones; its top ten clones hold about 3%. Comment on this clone: The target antigen is unknown.

This receptor was obtained from a man aged 35-49 years in good health and CMV-seronegative. This chain uses TRBV5-1 with TRBJ2-5; D possibly corresponds to TRBD1 (5 bases). Material for sequencing was PBMCs. This chain's CDR3 is CASSLGDSQLREQYF. DNA of the CDR3: TGCGCCAGCAGCTTGGGTGACAGCCAGCTACGAGAGCAGTACTTC.